These 10 T cell receptor beta chains were sequenced from one sample in a study of cytomegalovirus exposure and HLA in healthy donors. The table came from immunoSEQ multiplex PCR; TCRdb's copy has only in-frame clones and leaves some out. The sample has 130,000 or so clones; around nine tenths are singletons. The sequencing input was PBMCs. Source of these receptors: a woman younger than 35 in good health and CMV-seronegative.

The CDR3, as DNA: TGTGCCAGCAGCGCTCCAACGACAGGGGGCTCCTACGAGCAGTACTTC. Amino acids: CASSAPTTGGSYEQYF. The chain recombines TRBV7-9 with TRBJ2-7, with 9 bases that match TRBD1. Trimming at V came to 5 bases and at J to 0 bases, leaving 8 bases not matched to a gene. The CDR3 has 16 amino acids. Per the germline V gene, CDR1 is SEHNR and CDR2 is FQNEAQ (reference sequence).

This clone was found once. The chain carries TRBV6-1 and TRBJ1-5; 7 positions match TRBD1. In germline, CDR1 is MNHNS, CDR2 SASEGT. The ends lost 0 bases at V and 1 base at J; junction bases unmatched: 6. CDR3 length: 17 residues. CDR3 in amino acids: CASSEAQTGRSNQPQHF. In DNA, the CDR3 is TGTGCCAGCAGTGAAGCTCAGACAGGGAGAAGCAATCAGCCCCAGCATTTT.

CDR3 sequence: CASSSLAGGRPETQYF. CDR3 DNA sequence: TGTGCCAGCAGTTCCTTAGCGGGGGGACGTCCAGAGACCCAGTACTTC. The chain uses TRBV27 and TRBJ2-5; 10 positions match TRBD2. Germline V gives CDR1 MNHEY, CDR2 SMNVEV (reference sequence). V was pared by 4 bases and J by 4 bases, with 9 bases of the junction left unmatched. The CDR3 sequence is 16 residues long.

This clone was seen just once. Other DNA sequences in this sample translate to the same CDR3. The chain carries TRBV7-9 and TRBJ2-3, with a tentative D call TRBD2 (6 bases). CDR3 size: 15 residues. The germline V and J ends were trimmed by 5 bases and 0 bases, with 12 bases remaining between them. The V gene's germline CDR1 is SEHNR and CDR2 FQNEAQ (reference sequence). CDR3 bases: TGTGCCAGCAGCCCACCGGGACTCAGCACAGATACGCAGTATTTT. Translation gives CASSPPGLSTDTQYF.

The chain is built from TRBV4-3 and TRBJ1-3; no clear D. The CDR3 covers 13 residues. Trimming shortened V by 0 bases and J by 11 bases, and 11 bases separated the two germline ends. Germline loops: CDR1 LGHNA, CDR2 YSLEER. The CDR3 loop reads CASSQDLSRPIYF. CDR3 nucleotides: TGCGCCAGCAGCCAAGATCTAAGCCGCCCCATATATTTT.

The chain joins TRBV4-2 to TRBJ2-3; 8 bases are a match to TRBD2. This CDR3 has 18 amino acids. CDR1 is LGHNA and CDR2 is YNFKEQ in the germline V gene. J was trimmed by 2 bases and V by 0 bases; bases with no gene match: 10. The CDR3: CASSQDPAGTRLTDTQYF. The CDR3 nucleotides read TGTGCCAGCAGCCAAGACCCGGCGGGGACTAGACTCACAGATACGCAGTATTTT.

The J gene is TRBJ2-3, the V gene TRBV7-3; 8 bases align to TRBD2. The CDR3 is 16 amino acids. The V and J ends lost 5 bases and 4 bases, in that order; junction bases with no gene match: 11. CDR1 is SGHTA, CDR2 FQGTGA, per germline. CDR3 region: CASSRNSGVRADTQYF. DNA for the CDR3: TGTGCCAGCAGCCGTAATAGCGGGGTGCGGGCAGATACGCAGTATTTT.

V is TRBV19 and J is TRBJ1-3; maybe TRBD1 (6 bases). CDR1 is LNHDA, CDR2 SQIVND, per germline (reference sequence). The V and J ends lost 7 bases and 0 bases respectively, with 19 bases between them. The CDR3 sequence is 17 residues long. The CDR3 here is CASNPSGVRTSGNTIYF. As DNA, the CDR3 is TGTGCCAGTAATCCTTCAGGGGTTCGGACCTCTGGAAACACCATATATTTT.

Notes on this clone: Other DNA sequences in the same sample also yield this CDR3. The V call is TRBV28, the J call TRBJ2-7; 8 bases are shared with TRBD1. The CDR3 runs to 14 residues. V shed 4 bases, J shed 5 bases, and the junction held 7 bases outside the gene matches. Per germline, CDR1 MDHEN and CDR2 SYDVKM. The CDR3 bases are TGTGCCAGCAGTTCACCAGGGGGCCGAAACGAGCAGTACTTC. It specifies CASSSPGGRNEQYF.

This sequence joins TRBV28 and TRBJ2-7, with 8 positions matching TRBD1. CDR3 length: 12 amino acids. The V gene's germline CDR1 is MDHEN and CDR2 SYDVKM. Losses at the gene ends were 5 bases for V and 3 bases for J; bases not matched to a gene: 0. CDR3 sequence reads: CASSTGGYEQYF. The CDR3 nucleotides are TGTGCCAGCAGTACAGGGGGCTACGAGCAGTACTTC.